The 8 T cell receptor beta chains listed next were all sequenced from one sample in a study of T cell responses to AZD1222 COVID-19 vaccine. Here immunoSEQ multiplex PCR was the method, and the copy in TCRdb shows in-frame clones only, minus some. The sample lists about 130,000 clones, approximately 89% occurring once. Sequencing was performed on peripheral blood, taken 28 days after the second AZD1222 dose. Source of these receptors: an adult who received the AZD1222 COVID-19 vaccine.

V usage is TRBV19 and J usage is TRBJ1-5, with D perhaps TRBD1 (6 bases). Germline assignment: CDR1 LNHDA and CDR2 SQIVND (reference sequence). The CDR3 runs to 14 residues. Trimming pared 6 bases from V and 6 bases from J, leaving 15 bases between. The CDR3 coding sequence is TGTGCCAGTAGGAAGGGCGTCAGGGGTCAGCCCCAGCATTTT. Translation: CASRKGVRGQPQHF.

In its sample, this clone was seen a few times. The chain carries TRBV25-1 and TRBJ1-3; the D is unclear. V lost 0 bases, J lost 3 bases, and 12 bases lay in between. Germline CDR1 reads MGHDK; CDR2 reads SYGVNS. The CDR3 extends over 16 amino acids. The CDR3 spells CASSEYKGPVGNTIYF. CDR3 nucleotide sequence: TGTGCCAGCAGTGAATATAAAGGTCCAGTTGGAAACACCATATATTTT.

This clone has only one observation. The V gene is TRBV6-5, the J gene TRBJ2-5; no firm D call. CDR3 length equals 11 residues. Per the germline V gene, CDR1 is MNHEY and CDR2 is SVGAGI. Trimming took off 6 bases at V and 2 bases at J, with 4 bases between the two ends. CDR3 in amino acids: CASRSQETQYF. The CDR3 coding sequence is TGTGCCAGCAGATCACAAGAGACCCAGTACTTC.

This clone appeared once. The chain recombines TRBV2 with TRBJ2-7, with D perhaps matching TRBD2 (5 bases). The germline CDR1 and CDR2 sequences are SNHLY and FYNNEI. V was clipped by 7 bases and J by 6 bases, with 22 bases between them. This CDR3 has 15 amino acids. The CDR3 DNA sequence: TGTGCCAGCACAGAAGGACTCTTACGCTCGGTCGAGCAGTACTTC. Translated: CASTEGLLRSVEQYF.

The J gene is TRBJ1-3, the V gene TRBV5-6; D gene ambiguous. V shed 1 base and J shed 0 bases, with 17 bases lying between them. This CDR3 comprises 18 residues. Per the germline V gene, CDR1 is SGHDT and CDR2 is YYEEEE. CDR3 sequence reads: CASSLPSFRVASGNTIYF. CDR3 DNA: TGTGCCAGCAGCTTGCCATCTTTTCGGGTAGCCTCTGGAAACACCATATATTTT.

On this clone itself: Germline is not matched at one junction end, which may reflect a read error. The chain is built from TRBV6-5 and TRBJ2-7; D remains ambiguous. The CDR3 has 12 residues. Germline V CDR1 and CDR2: MNHEY, SVGAGI. The CDR3 here is CASTLDSDEQYF. The CDR3 nucleotides are TGTGCCAGCACCTTAGACTCCGACGAGCAGTACTTC.

This clone has a single count. The genes are TRBV2 and TRBJ1-6; no clear D gene. From germline, CDR1 is SNHLY and CDR2 FYNNEI. The length of the CDR3 is 16 residues. Trimming took off 5 bases at V and 4 bases at J, with 15 bases between the two ends. The CDR3 sequence: CASSQAGSVYNSPLHF. As DNA, the CDR3 is TGTGCCAGCAGTCAGGCCGGGTCGGTTTATAATTCACCCCTCCACTTT.

The chain joins TRBV13 to TRBJ1-1; D gene unclear. V was cut by 4 bases and J by 1 base, with 10 bases left in between. The germline CDR1 and CDR2 sequences are PRHDT and FYEKMQ (reference sequence). This CDR3 is 14 amino acids long. This CDR3 is CASSSYSGNTEAFF. CDR3 in DNA: TGTGCCAGCAGCTCATACAGCGGGAACACTGAAGCTTTCTTT.